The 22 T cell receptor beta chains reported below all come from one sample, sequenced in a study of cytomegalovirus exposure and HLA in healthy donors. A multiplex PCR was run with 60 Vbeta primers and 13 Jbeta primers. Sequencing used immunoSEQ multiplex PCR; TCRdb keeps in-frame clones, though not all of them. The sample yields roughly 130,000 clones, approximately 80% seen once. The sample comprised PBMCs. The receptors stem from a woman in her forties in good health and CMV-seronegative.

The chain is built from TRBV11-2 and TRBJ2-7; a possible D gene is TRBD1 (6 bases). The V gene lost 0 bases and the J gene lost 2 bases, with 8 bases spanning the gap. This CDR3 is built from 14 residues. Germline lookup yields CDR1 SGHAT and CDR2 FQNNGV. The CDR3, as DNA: TGTGCCAGCAGCTTAGAGACAGGACCCTACGAGCAGTACTTC. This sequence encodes CASSLETGPYEQYF.

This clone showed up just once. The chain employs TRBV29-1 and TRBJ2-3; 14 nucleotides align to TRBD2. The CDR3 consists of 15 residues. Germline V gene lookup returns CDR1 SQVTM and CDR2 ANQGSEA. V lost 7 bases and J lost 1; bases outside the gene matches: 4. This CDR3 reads CSAWGLAGGTDTQYF. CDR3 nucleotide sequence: TGCAGCGCCTGGGGACTAGCGGGAGGCACAGATACGCAGTATTTT.

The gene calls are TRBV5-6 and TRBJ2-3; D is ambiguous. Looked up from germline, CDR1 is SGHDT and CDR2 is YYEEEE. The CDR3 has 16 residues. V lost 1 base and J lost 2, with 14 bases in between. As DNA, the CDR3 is TGTGCCAGCAGCTTGTTAGCTCCCATACCCACAGATACGCAGTATTTT. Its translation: CASSLLAPIPTDTQYF.

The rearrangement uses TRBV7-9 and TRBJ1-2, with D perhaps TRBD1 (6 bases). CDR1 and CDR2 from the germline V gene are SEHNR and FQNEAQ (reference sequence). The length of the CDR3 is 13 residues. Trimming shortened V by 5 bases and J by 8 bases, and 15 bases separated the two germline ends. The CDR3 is CASSPSRGRGYTF. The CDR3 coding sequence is TGTGCCAGCAGCCCGTCCAGGGGTCGGGGCTACACCTTC.

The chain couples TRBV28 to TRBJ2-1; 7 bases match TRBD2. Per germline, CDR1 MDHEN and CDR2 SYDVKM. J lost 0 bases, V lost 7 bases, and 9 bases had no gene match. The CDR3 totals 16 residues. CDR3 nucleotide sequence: TGTGCCAGCACCGTTCCCGGCGGGAGCTCCTACAATGAGCAGTTCTTC. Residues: CASTVPGGSSYNEQFF.

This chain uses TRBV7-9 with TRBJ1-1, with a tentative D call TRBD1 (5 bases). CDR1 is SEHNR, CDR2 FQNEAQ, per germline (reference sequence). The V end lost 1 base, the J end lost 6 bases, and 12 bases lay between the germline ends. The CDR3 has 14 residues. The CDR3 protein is CASSLGADSSEAFF. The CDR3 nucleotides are TGTGCCAGCAGCTTAGGGGCCGACAGTTCTGAAGCTTTCTTT.

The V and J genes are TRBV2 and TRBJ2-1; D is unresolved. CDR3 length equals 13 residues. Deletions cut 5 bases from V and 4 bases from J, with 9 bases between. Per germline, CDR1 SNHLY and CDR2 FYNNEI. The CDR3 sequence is CASSIRGYNEQFF. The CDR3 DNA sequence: TGTGCCAGCAGTATACGAGGATACAATGAGCAGTTCTTC.

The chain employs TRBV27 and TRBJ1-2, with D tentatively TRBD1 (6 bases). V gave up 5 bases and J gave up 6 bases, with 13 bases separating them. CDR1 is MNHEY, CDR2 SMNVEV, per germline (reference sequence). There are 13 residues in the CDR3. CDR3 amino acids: CASSLDSTNGYTF. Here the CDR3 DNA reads TGTGCCAGCAGTCTGGACAGCACGAATGGCTACACCTTC.

The CDR3, as DNA: TGTGCCAGCAGCTTAGGACAGGGGGCGTATCAGCCCCAGCATTTT. It codes for CASSLGQGAYQPQHF. The V gene is TRBV7-2, the J gene TRBJ1-5; 10 positions match TRBD1. With 1 base clipped from V and 5 bases from J, the junction kept 2 bases outside the gene matches. The CDR3 sequence is 15 residues long. Germline V CDR1 and CDR2: SGHTA, FQGNSA.

In DNA form, the CDR3 reads TGTGCCAGCAGCCAGGGAACCCCCTACGAGCAGTACTTC. Protein: CASSQGTPYEQYF. V usage is TRBV6-5 and J usage is TRBJ2-7; possibly TRBD1 for D (5 bases). CDR3 length: 13 amino acids. Germline loops: CDR1 MNHEY, CDR2 SVGAGI. V was cut by 6 bases and J by 2 bases, with 11 bases left in between.

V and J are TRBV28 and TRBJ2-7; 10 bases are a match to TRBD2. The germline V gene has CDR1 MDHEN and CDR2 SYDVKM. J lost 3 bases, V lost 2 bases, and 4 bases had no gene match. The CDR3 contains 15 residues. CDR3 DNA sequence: TGTGCCAGCAGTTTAGGTATAGCGGGAGGCTACGAGCAGTACTTC. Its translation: CASSLGIAGGYEQYF. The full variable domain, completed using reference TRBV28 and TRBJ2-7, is DVKVTQSSRYLVKRTGEKVFLECVQDMDHENMFWYRQDPGLGLRLIYFSYDVKMKEKGDIPEGYSVSREKKERFSLILESASTNQTSMYLCASSLGIAGGYEQYFGPGTRLTVT.

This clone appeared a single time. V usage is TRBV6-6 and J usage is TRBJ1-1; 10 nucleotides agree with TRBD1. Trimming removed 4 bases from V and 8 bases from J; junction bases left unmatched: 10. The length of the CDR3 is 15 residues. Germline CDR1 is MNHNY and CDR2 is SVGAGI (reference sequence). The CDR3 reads CASSSKTGGAREAFF. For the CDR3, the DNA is TGTGCCAGCAGTTCAAAGACAGGGGGCGCTCGGGAAGCTTTCTTT.

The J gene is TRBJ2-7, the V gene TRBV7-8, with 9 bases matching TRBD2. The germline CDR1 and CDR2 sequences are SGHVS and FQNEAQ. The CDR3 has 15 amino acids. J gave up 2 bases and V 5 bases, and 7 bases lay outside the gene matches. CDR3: CASSVSGSTAYEQYF. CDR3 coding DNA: TGTGCCAGCAGCGTTAGCGGGAGTACCGCCTACGAGCAGTACTTC.

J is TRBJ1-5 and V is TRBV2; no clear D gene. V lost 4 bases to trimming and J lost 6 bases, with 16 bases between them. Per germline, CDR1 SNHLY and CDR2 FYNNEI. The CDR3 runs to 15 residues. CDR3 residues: CASSAEREKTQPQHF. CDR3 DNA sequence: TGTGCCAGCAGTGCCGAACGGGAAAAAACTCAGCCCCAGCATTTT. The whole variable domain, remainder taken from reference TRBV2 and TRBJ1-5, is EPEVTQTPSHQVTQMGQEVILRCVPISNHLYFYWYRQILGQKVEFLVSFYNNEISEKSEIFDDQFSVERPDGSNFTLKIRSTKLEDSAMYFCASSAEREKTQPQHFGDGTRLSIL.

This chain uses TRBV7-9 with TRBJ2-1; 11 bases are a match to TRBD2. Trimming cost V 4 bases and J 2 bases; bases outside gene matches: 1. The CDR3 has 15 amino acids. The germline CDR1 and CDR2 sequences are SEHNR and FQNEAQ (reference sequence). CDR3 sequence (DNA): TGTGCCAGCAGCTCGGGACTAGCGGCCTACAATGAGCAGTTCTTC. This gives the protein CASSSGLAAYNEQFF.

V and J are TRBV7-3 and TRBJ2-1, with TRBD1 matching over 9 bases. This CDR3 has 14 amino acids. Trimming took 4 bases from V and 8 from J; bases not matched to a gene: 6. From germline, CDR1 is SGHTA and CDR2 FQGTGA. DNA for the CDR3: TGTGCCAGCAGCTCCTCGGGACAGGGCTATGAGCAGTTCTTC. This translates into CASSSSGQGYEQFF.

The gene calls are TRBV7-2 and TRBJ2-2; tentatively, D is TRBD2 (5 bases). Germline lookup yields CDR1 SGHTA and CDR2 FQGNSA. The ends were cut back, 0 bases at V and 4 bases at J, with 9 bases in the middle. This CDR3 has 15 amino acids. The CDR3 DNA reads TGTGCCAGCAGCTTAGCAAGGACTGCCACCGGGGAGCTGTTTTTT. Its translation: CASSLARTATGELFF.

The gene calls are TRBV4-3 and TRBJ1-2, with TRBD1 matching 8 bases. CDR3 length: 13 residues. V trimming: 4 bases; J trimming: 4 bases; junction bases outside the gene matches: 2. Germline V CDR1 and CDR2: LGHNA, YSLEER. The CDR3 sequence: CASSPGQGYGYTF. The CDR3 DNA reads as TGCGCCAGCAGCCCTGGACAGGGCTATGGCTACACCTTC.

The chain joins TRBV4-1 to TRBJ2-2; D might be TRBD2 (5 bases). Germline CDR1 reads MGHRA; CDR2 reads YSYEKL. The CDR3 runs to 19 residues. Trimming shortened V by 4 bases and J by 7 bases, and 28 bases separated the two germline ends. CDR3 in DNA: TGCGCCAGCAGCCTGATCCCCGGGGAACAATTAGGTGTTAACGGGGAGCTGTTTTTT. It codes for CASSLIPGEQLGVNGELFF.

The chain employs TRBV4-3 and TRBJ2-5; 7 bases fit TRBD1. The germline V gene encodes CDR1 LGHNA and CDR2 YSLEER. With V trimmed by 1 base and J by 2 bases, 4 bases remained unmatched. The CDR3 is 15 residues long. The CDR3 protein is CASSQGTGQQETQYF. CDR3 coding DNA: TGCGCCAGCAGCCAAGGTACGGGACAGCAAGAGACCCAGTACTTC.

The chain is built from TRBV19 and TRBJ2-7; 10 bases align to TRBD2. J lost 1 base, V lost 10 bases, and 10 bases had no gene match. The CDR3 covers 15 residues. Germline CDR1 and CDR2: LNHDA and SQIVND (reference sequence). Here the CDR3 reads CATTAPSGGSYEQYF. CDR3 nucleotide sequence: TGTGCCACCACGGCCCCTAGCGGGGGATCCTACGAGCAGTACTTC.

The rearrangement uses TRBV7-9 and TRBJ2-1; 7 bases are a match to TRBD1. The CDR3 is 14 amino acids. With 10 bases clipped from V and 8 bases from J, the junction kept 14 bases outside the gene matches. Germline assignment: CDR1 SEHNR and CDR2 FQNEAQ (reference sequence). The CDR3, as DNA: TGTGCCAAAATCTCGAGGGGGCGTGGAGATGAGCAGTTCTTC. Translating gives CAKISRGRGDEQFF. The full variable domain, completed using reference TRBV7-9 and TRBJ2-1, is DTGVSQNPRHKITKRGQNVTFRCDPISEHNRLYWYRQTLGQGPEFLTYFQNEAQLEKSRLLSDRFSAERPKGSFSTLEIQRTEQGDSAMYLCAKISRGRGDEQFFGPGTRLTVL.